This TCR beta chain was identified during a study of graft-versus-host responses after intestinal transplantation (dated by TCRdb to the early 2020s). For the wider study: The transplants that recipients got were multivisceral, liver-intestinal, or isolated intestinal. Anti-thymocyte globulin induction was given to all recipients, followed by maintenance tacrolimus and steroids for about 3 years. Bulk TCR-beta CDR3 sequencing was used to track graft-versus-host and host-versus-graft alloreactive T cell clones in the graft, circulation and bone marrow after intestinal transplantation. Alloreactive clones were identified by sequencing pre-transplant mixed lymphocyte reaction products and comparing them with unstimulated pre-transplant donor and recipient T cells. Of the 20 to 30 intestinal transplant recipients enrolled in the cohort, one of whom was a retransplant, a few patients without pretransplant specimens were excluded. A peak of at least 4% donor T cells among recipient peripheral blood mononuclear cells was the definition used for donor T cell macrochimerism. Samples from a few later patients were sequenced in-house on an Illumina MiSeq with MiXCR processing rather than by the commercial service. Overall study results and their limits: Conclusions were limited by the relatively low number and heterogeneity of intestinal transplant patients. Early after transplant, peak levels of circulating GvH clones were associated with declines in HvG clones. High GvH to HvG T cell clonal ratios were observed in the allografts of patients with donor T cell macrochimerism. GvH clones turned up in recipient bone marrow, with some appearing earlier in ileal mucosa or blood, a pattern consistent with an intestinal mucosal origin.

With respect to this clone: Its antigen is currently not known. Per-nucleotide qualities are absent, and no much larger clonotype sits a single base away.

The library was produced with the immunoSEQ multiplex PCR assay. For most patients, genomic DNA was isolated with the Qiagen DNeasy Blood and Tissue Kit and shipped frozen to Adaptive Biotechnologies for TCR sequencing. For most patients, high-throughput TCR-beta CDR3 sequencing of genomic DNA was performed by Adaptive Biotechnologies. Per the original workflow: TCR sequencing data for 15 to 20 patients were retrieved from Adaptive's ImmunoSEQ software; a few other patients were processed with MiXCR and VDJtools. CD4 versus CD8 sorting errors were corrected by removing sequences found in both subsets at a frequency ratio below 5:1. CDR3 nucleotide sequences shared between donor and recipient were removed because their origin could not be assigned. To count as alloreactive, a clone needed at least 2-fold expansion over unstimulated cells and a minimum CFSE-low frequency of 0.002% (template counts) or 0.001% (read counts). A clone was considered mappable if detected in the sequenced pre-transplant spleen, lymph node, or MLR CFSE-low populations of the donor or recipient. The cumulative frequency of alloreactive clones was calculated as a percentage of all sequences, weighted by copy number. Held by TCRdb, this immuneACCESS table contains in-frame sequences only and omits some clones. Under half of the omission traces to an unresolved V gene where checked; the cause of the rest is unknown. V, J and clone size reflect that table, while D and trimming were determined from the DNA. In all, the sample holds about 120,000 clones, and 90% of those were seen once. The ten largest make up about 0.18% of the sample.

In the paper's terms, the time point label means: cells obtained before transplantation from donor or recipient. CD3+CD4+ and CD3+CD8+ populations were FACS-sorted from unstimulated pre-transplant donor and recipient cells taken from spleen or lymph nodes. For CDR1 and CDR2, the germline V gene lists SQVTM and ANQGSEA. V and J are truncated by 7 bases and 2 bases respectively, leaving an intervening sequence of 18 bases. Reading from cysteine to phenylalanine, the CDR3 counts 14 amino acids. Only the CDR3 DNA is retained, 42 bases long and in frame from the first base. The clonotype originates from a human donor who received an intestinal transplant. The material was unstimulated CD4+ T cells sorted from spleen or lymph node cells, obtained before intestinal transplant. This chain is built from TRBV29-1 and TRBJ2-7; 5 matching bases give a weak D call of TRBD2. The nucleotides read TGCAGCGCCCTCGTGGAGGCAGAGCCCTACGAGCAGTACTTC. Translation gives CSALVEAEPYEQYF.